This TCR beta chain is drawn from a study of CD8+ T cells in alopecia areata. Study summary: Grafting placed skin from approximately 6-13-month-old C3H/HeJ donors with spontaneous alopecia onto roughly 7-10-week-old female C3H/HeJ mice.

Extraction and reverse transcription of RNA yielded cDNA as the sequencing template. The method was immunoSEQ multiplex PCR; TCRdb's version includes in-frame clones alone and lacks a portion of them. This sample shows over 100,000 clones and no singletons; about 19% rests with the ten largest. The CDR3 length is 16 residues. Trimming removed 2 bases from V and 3 bases from J; junction bases left unmatched: 8. CDR1 and CDR2 (germline): NNHDY, SYVADS. Study findings and constraints: The study also sequences resident alphabeta T cells of normal skin in scalp samples. Higher clonality was seen in lesional scalp than in normal scalp, especially in alopecia totalis/universalis. Patients displayed less clarity in TCR sharing than mice, a finding possibly related to HLA.

This clone was detected ten times or more. As yet, its antigen is unknown. The gene symbols are mouse symbols. The CDR3 end lies 4 residues beyond the end of the read and is filled in from the germline J gene. The genes are TRBV13-3 and TRBJ2-1; 7 bases are shared with TRBD1. Sequenced sample: lesional skin. The sequence derives from a C3H/HeJ mouse with alopecia areata. Mouse strain MHC haplotype: H2-k. CDR3 DNA (partial): TGTGCCAGCAGTGACGCAAACAGGGGCGTCTATGCT. This gives the protein CASSDANRGVYA. The CDR3 reads in full as CASSDANRGVYAEQFF.